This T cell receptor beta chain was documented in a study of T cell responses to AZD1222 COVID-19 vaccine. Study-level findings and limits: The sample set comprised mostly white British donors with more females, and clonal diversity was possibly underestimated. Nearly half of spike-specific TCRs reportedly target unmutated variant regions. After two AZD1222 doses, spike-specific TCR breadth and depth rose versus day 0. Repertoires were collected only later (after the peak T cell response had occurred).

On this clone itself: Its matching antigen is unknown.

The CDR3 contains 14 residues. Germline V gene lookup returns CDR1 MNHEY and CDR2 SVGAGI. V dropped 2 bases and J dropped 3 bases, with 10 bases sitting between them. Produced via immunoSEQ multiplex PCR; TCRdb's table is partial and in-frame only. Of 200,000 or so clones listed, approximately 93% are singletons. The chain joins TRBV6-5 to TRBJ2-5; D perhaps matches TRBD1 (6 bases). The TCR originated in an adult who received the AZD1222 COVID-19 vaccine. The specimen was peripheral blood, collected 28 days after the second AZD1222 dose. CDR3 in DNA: TGTGCCAGCAGTTACGGGACACCAAAAGAGACCCAGTACTTC. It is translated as CASSYGTPKETQYF.